Following are 27 T cell receptor beta chains from one sample sequenced in a study of T cell repertoires in cytomegalovirus infection. No antigen has been assigned to these receptors. TCRdb re-called the reads with MiXCR, one entry per CDR3 protein. The table records approximately 1,000,000 distinct CDR3 sequences, 30% to 40% of them present only once. The sequenced sample was cultured CD8+ T cells from PBMCs, obtained from culture after CMV antigen stimulation. The receptors derive from a human donor in good health (CMV status not recorded). Some clones in this sample may be carry-over from other donors' samples.

Notes on this clonotype: A much larger clonotype is one base distant, so this may be a read error. V is TRBV12-3 or TRBV12-4 and J is TRBJ2-5, with 7 positions matching TRBD1. The CDR3 is made up of 13 amino acids. V was clipped by 6 bases and J by 1 base; unmatched bases: 2. CDR3 protein: CASRWDSQETQYF. The CDR3 region has the DNA TGTGCCAGCAGGTGGGACAGCCAAGAGACCCAGTACTTC.

The J gene is TRBJ1-4, the V gene TRBV4-1; D is unresolved. Between the trimmed V and J ends, which lost 4 bases and 2 bases, there was a span of 14 bases. Germline V gene data show CDR1 as MGHRA and CDR2 as YSYEKL. This CDR3 has 16 residues. The CDR3 DNA reads as TGCGCCAGCAGCCCTCTCAGGCTGGATACTAATGAAAAACTGTTTTTT. Its protein is CASSPLRLDTNEKLFF.

This clonotype was picked up a small number of times. The gene calls are TRBV27 and TRBJ1-2; 9 bases fit TRBD1. The trim removed 6 bases at V and 4 bases at J, leaving 9 bases unmatched. The germline V gene encodes CDR1 MNHEY and CDR2 SMNVEV (reference sequence). CDR3 length equals 15 residues. DNA of the CDR3: TGTGCCAGCAGGGGGACAGGGAGGGTTGGCTATGGCTACACCTTC. Protein: CASRGTGRVGYGYTF.

The chain has TRBV6-2 or TRBV6-3 and TRBJ1-6; the match to TRBD1 covers 7 bases. V lost 7 bases and J lost 9; bases outside the gene matches: 12. The CDR3 totals 15 residues. In germline, CDR1 is MNHEY, CDR2 SVGEGT. Written as DNA, the CDR3 is TGTGCCAGCACCCCGACGGTGGACAGGCGTTCACCCCTCCACTTT. Translation: CASTPTVDRRSPLHF.

This chain links TRBV4-1 with TRBJ1-2; no firm D call. The CDR3 spans 14 residues. The V end lost 0 bases, the J end lost 2 bases, and 7 bases lay between the germline ends. The V gene's germline CDR1 is MGHRA and CDR2 YSYEKL. The CDR3 protein is CASSQDWQNYGYTF. The CDR3 DNA reads TGCGCCAGCAGCCAAGATTGGCAGAACTATGGCTACACCTTC.

The chain recombines TRBV7-9 with TRBJ2-2, with TRBD2 identical over 8 bases. The V segment lost 1 base and the J segment 5 bases; nucleotides outside the gene matches: 12. Germline CDR1 reads SEHNR; CDR2 reads FQNEAQ (reference sequence). CDR3 length: 18 residues. CDR3 protein: CASSLGPRLAGPTGELFF. DNA for the CDR3: TGTGCCAGCAGCTTAGGCCCTCGGCTAGCGGGTCCGACCGGGGAGCTGTTTTTT.

This sequence joins TRBV20-1 and TRBJ1-6; maybe TRBD1 (6 bases). V lost 4 bases to trimming and J lost 5 bases, with 15 bases between them. Germline V gene data show CDR1 as DFQATT and CDR2 as SNEGSKA (reference sequence). CDR3 length: 15 amino acids. The CDR3 loop is CSAIYREEDNSPLHF. CDR3 bases: TGCAGTGCTATTTACAGGGAGGAGGATAATTCACCCCTCCACTTT.

CDR3 sequence reads: CAISEVGANTEAFF. CDR3 coding DNA: TGTGCCATCAGTGAGGTAGGGGCTAACACTGAAGCTTTCTTT. V is TRBV10-3 and J is TRBJ1-1, with TRBD1 as a possible D gene (5 bases). V was pared by 2 bases and J by 2 bases, with 9 bases between. The CDR3 runs to 14 residues. Germline CDR1 and CDR2: ENHRY and SYGVKD.

This clonotype was counted between two and nine times. The chain employs TRBV6-6 and TRBJ2-5; D is perhaps TRBD1 (9 bases). There are 18 residues in the CDR3. Germline CDR1 reads MNHNY; CDR2 reads SVGAGI (reference sequence). The V gene lost 6 bases and the J gene lost 3 bases, with 26 bases spanning the gap. CDR3 DNA sequence: TGTGCCAGCAGGACTACAGGGGGCGGCGGGGGGACCGAAGAGACCCAGTACTTC. It specifies CASRTTGGGGGTEETQYF.

In its sample, this clonotype was seen a few times. J is TRBJ2-7 and V is TRBV19; D tentatively fits TRBD1 or TRBD2 (6 bases each). The CDR3 totals 15 residues. Deletions cut 5 bases from V and 0 bases from J, with 14 bases between. Germline V gene sequence: CDR1 LNHDA, CDR2 SQIVND (reference sequence). In nucleotides, the CDR3 is TGTGCCAGTAGTGCGGGGACATCTAGCTCCTACGAGCAGTACTTC. Its protein product is CASSAGTSSSYEQYF.

The J gene is TRBJ2-1, the V gene TRBV2; TRBD2 matches 11 bases. The CDR3 covers 19 residues. The trim removed 5 bases at V and 1 base at J, leaving 13 bases unmatched. Looked up from germline, CDR1 is SNHLY and CDR2 is FYNNEI. CDR3 protein: CASSSYHGLAGPSYNEQFF. CDR3 in DNA: TGTGCCAGCAGTAGCTATCACGGACTAGCGGGCCCATCCTACAATGAGCAGTTCTTC. Drawing the rest from reference TRBV2 and TRBJ2-1, the complete variable domain is EPEVTQTPSHQVTQMGQEVILRCVPISNHLYFYWYRQILGQKVEFLVSFYNNEISEKSEIFDDQFSVERPDGSNFTLKIRSTKLEDSAMYFCASSSYHGLAGPSYNEQFFGPGTRLTVL.

This clonotype turned up a few times. This chain connects TRBV25-1 to TRBJ1-2; 9 nucleotides agree with TRBD1. The CDR3 extends over 20 amino acids. The V gene end was trimmed by 4 bases and the J gene end by 0 bases; junction bases not matched to a gene: 18. Per the germline V gene, CDR1 is MGHDK and CDR2 is SYGVNS. This chain's CDR3 is CASSAIINAIGQGPNYGYTF. Written as DNA, the CDR3 is TGTGCCAGCAGTGCAATAATAAACGCAATAGGACAGGGGCCTAACTATGGCTACACCTTC.

The chain joins TRBV19 to TRBJ1-5; D is undetermined. CDR3 length: 13 residues. V was clipped by 9 bases and J by 5 bases, with 14 bases between them. Germline V gene sequence: CDR1 LNHDA, CDR2 SQIVND (reference sequence). The CDR3 coding sequence is TGTGCCAGCCAGGTCGACTTAGATCAGCCCCAGCATTTT. Protein: CASQVDLDQPQHF.

Only a few counts were recorded for this clonotype. The chain couples TRBV27 to TRBJ1-2; maybe TRBD1 (5 bases). Trimming stripped 5 bases from V and 4 bases from J, with 17 bases between. The CDR3 has 15 amino acids. Looked up from germline, CDR1 is MNHEY and CDR2 is SMNVEV (reference sequence). The CDR3, as DNA: TGTGCCAGCAGTACTCACAGAGACAGATCCTATGGCTACACCTTC. Translated, it gives CASSTHRDRSYGYTF.

Concerning this clonotype itself: At one end, the junction sequence differs from germline, possibly due to a read error. The gene calls are TRBV7-6 and TRBJ1-1, with D uncertain. The CDR3 consists of 15 residues. Germline V gives CDR1 SGHVS, CDR2 FNYEAQ. The CDR3 coding sequence is TGTGCCAGCAGCTTAGCGGCCAGCATGAATACTGAAGCTTTCTTT. Residues: CASSLAASMNTEAFF. The full variable domain, with the rest looked up from reference TRBV7-6 and TRBJ1-1, is GAGVSQSPRYKVTKRGQDVALRCDPISGHVSLYWYRQALGQGPEFLTYFNYEAQQDKSGLPNDRFSAERPEGSISTLTIQRTEQRDSAMYRCASSLAASMNTEAFFGQGTRLTVV.

A few counts support this clonotype. This sequence joins TRBV7-9 and TRBJ2-7; 8 nucleotides match TRBD2. This CDR3 is 15 amino acids long. V lost 5 bases, J lost 1 base, and 7 bases stayed unmatched. CDR1 is SEHNR, CDR2 FQNEAQ, per germline (reference sequence). The CDR3 here is CASSQLGLESYEQYV. The DNA for the CDR3 is TGTGCCAGCAGCCAACTGGGACTAGAATCCTACGAGCAGTACGTC.

About this clonotype: This may be a read error: a much more frequent sequence differs by one nucleotide. The J gene is TRBJ2-7, the V gene TRBV7-6, with D perhaps matching TRBD1 (6 bases). CDR1 is SGHVS, CDR2 FNYEAQ, per germline. The V end lost 6 bases, the J end lost 0 bases, and 15 bases lay between the germline ends. The CDR3 covers 15 residues. The CDR3 nucleotides are TGTGCCAGCAGTCGGATAGGGGGAAGCTCCTACGAGCAGTACTTC. Translated, it gives CASSRIGGSSYEQYF.

The V and J genes are TRBV20-1 and TRBJ1-1; D is unresolved. The CDR3 contains 13 residues. Per germline, CDR1 DFQATT and CDR2 SNEGSKA (reference sequence). V was clipped by 0 bases and J by 8 bases, with 13 bases between them. The CDR3 here is CSARDFPVGEAFF. For the CDR3, the DNA is TGCAGTGCTAGAGATTTTCCGGTGGGGGAAGCTTTCTTT.

This clonotype was detected only a few times. The chain recombines TRBV11-2 with TRBJ1-6; D is undetermined. V lost 4 bases, J lost 3 bases, and 13 bases lay in between. Germline CDR1 is SGHAT and CDR2 is FQNNGV. This CDR3 is 16 amino acids long. CDR3 coding DNA: TGTGCCAGCAGCTACTCCCAACGGAGCTATAATTCACCCCTCCACTTT. This sequence encodes CASSYSQRSYNSPLHF.

This rearrangement joins TRBV5-5 to TRBJ2-3, with a weak D call TRBD2 (6 bases). Germline-derived CDR1 and CDR2 are SGHKS and YYEKEE (reference sequence). The CDR3 is made up of 15 amino acids. The germline V and J ends were trimmed by 4 bases and 1 base, with 13 bases remaining between them. The CDR3 protein is CASSASGDRTDTQYF. For the CDR3, the DNA is TGTGCCAGCAGCGCCTCGGGGGACCGCACAGATACGCAGTATTTT.

The genes are TRBV27 and TRBJ2-2; either TRBD1 or TRBD2 may supply D (6 bases each). The V and J ends lost 2 bases and 4 bases respectively, with 14 bases between them. CDR1 and CDR2 from the germline V gene are MNHEY and SMNVEV (reference sequence). This CDR3 is 16 amino acids long. The CDR3 here is CASSLVGGRITGELFF. CDR3 sequence (DNA): TGTGCCAGCAGTTTAGTCGGGGGCAGGATCACCGGGGAGCTGTTTTTT.

This clonotype showed up just a few times. J is TRBJ2-7 and V is TRBV5-6; either TRBD1 or TRBD2 may supply D (5 bases each). V lost 1 base and J 3 bases, leaving 8 bases between the germline ends. The CDR3 totals 13 residues. Germline V CDR1 and CDR2: SGHDT, YYEEEE. CDR3 nucleotide sequence: TGTGCCAGCAGCTTGTGGGACCTCTACGAGCAGTACGTC. Residues: CASSLWDLYEQYV.

This clonotype was observed a few times. The chain has TRBV2 and TRBJ1-2, with D possibly being TRBD1 (6 bases). V was cut by 0 bases and J by 7 bases, with 12 bases left in between. CDR1 is SNHLY, CDR2 FYNNEI, per germline. CDR3 length equals 14 residues. CDR3 bases: TGTGCCAGCAGTGAAGCGTATACAGGGCTTGGCTACACCTTC. It encodes CASSEAYTGLGYTF.

CDR3 sequence (DNA): TGTGCCAGCAGCTCGGGACAGGTCTCCTACGAGCAGTACTTC. This encodes CASSSGQVSYEQYF. The chain couples TRBV11-2 to TRBJ2-7, with TRBD1 matching over 8 bases. V lost 4 bases and J lost 0; bases outside the gene matches: 2. Germline-derived CDR1 and CDR2 are SGHAT and FQNNGV. The CDR3 consists of 14 residues.

The chain uses TRBV13 and TRBJ2-4, with D perhaps TRBD1 or TRBD2 (5 bases each). CDR1 is PRHDT, CDR2 FYEKMQ, per germline (reference sequence). Trimming pared 6 bases from V and 4 bases from J, leaving 19 bases between. This CDR3 spans 16 amino acids. CDR3 region: CASSPLRGRKKNIQYF. The CDR3 DNA reads TGTGCCAGCAGTCCCCTACGGGGACGAAAGAAAAACATTCAGTACTTC.

CDR3 in amino acids: CASSPSSGGSYEQYV. The CDR3, as DNA: TGTGCCAGCAGTCCCTCTAGCGGGGGCTCCTACGAGCAGTACGTC. The chain uses TRBV28 and TRBJ2-7; TRBD2 matches 10 bases. From germline, CDR1 is MDHEN and CDR2 SYDVKM. This CDR3 is 15 amino acids long. V was clipped by 5 bases and J by 0 bases; unmatched bases: 4.

This clonotype appeared a few times. This chain connects TRBV5-1 to TRBJ2-1; no firm D call. Trimming stripped 0 bases from V and 8 bases from J, with 15 bases between. Germline V gives CDR1 SGHRS, CDR2 YFSETQ. CDR3 length: 15 residues. CDR3 sequence (DNA): TGCGCCAGCAGCTTGGAGTCGCTGCTTAGGGATGAGCAGTTCTTC. Its translation: CASSLESLLRDEQFF.